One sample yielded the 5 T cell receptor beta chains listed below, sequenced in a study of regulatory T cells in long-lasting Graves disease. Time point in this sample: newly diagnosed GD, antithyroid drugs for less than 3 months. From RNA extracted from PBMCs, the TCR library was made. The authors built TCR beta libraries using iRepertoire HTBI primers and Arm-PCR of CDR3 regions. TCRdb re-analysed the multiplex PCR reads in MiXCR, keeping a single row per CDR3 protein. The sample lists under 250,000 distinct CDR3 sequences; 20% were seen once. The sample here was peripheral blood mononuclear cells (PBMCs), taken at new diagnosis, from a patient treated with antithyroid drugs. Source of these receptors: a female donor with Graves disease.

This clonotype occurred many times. The CDR3 DNA reads as TGCGCCAGCAGTGAGTCGAGTAGCGGGAGTAGGGTTGAGACCCAGTACTTC. As protein: CASSESSSGSRVETQYF. V is TRBV10-2 and J is TRBJ2-5; 9 bases map to TRBD2. The CDR3 spans 17 residues. Looked up from germline, CDR1 is WSHSY and CDR2 is SAAADI. V dropped 0 bases and J dropped 5; count of bases not matched to a gene: 10.

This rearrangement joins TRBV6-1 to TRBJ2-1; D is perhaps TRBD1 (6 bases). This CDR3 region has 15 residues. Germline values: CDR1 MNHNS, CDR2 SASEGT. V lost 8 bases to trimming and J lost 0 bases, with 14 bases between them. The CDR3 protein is CASAPTGNSYNEQFF. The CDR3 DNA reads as TGTGCCAGCGCGCCCACAGGGAACTCCTACAATGAGCAGTTCTTC.

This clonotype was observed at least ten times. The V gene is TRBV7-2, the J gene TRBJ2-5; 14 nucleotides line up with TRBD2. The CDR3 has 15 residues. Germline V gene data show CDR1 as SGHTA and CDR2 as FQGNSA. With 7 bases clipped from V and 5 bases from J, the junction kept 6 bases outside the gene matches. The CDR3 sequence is CASTMTSGGAETQYF. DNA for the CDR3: TGTGCCAGCACCATGACTAGCGGGGGGGCGGAGACCCAGTACTTC. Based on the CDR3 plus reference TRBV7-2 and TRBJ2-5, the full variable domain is GAGVSQSPSNKVTEKGKDVELRCDPISGHTALYWYRQSLGQGLEFLIYFQGNSAPDKSGLPSDRFSAERTGGSVSTLTIQRTQQEDSAVYLCASTMTSGGAETQYFGPGTRLLVL.

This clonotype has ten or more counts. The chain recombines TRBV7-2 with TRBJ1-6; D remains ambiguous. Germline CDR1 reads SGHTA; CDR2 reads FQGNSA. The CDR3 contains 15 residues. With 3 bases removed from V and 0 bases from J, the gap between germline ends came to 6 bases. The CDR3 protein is CASSFQSSYNSPLHF. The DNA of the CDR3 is TGTGCCAGCAGCTTCCAGAGCTCCTATAATTCACCCCTCCACTTT.

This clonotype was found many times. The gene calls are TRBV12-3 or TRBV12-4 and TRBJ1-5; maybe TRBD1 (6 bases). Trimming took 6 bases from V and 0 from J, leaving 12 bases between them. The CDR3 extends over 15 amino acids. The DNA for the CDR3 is TGTGCCAGCAGAGCAGGGGCCTATAGCAATCAGCCCCAGCATTTT. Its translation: CASRAGAYSNQPQHF.